This TCR beta chain emerged from a study of PD-1 blockade in classical Hodgkin lymphoma. General study findings and limits: Prior to therapy, complete responders displayed diversity much like that of newly diagnosed patients.

With regard to this clone: Its specificity is unknown.

No patient escaped relapse after autologous stem cell transplantation, and brentuximab vedotin exposure varied. The method was immunoSEQ multiplex PCR; TCRdb's version includes in-frame clones alone and lacks a portion of them. The table has about 110,000 clones, 80% to 90% seen once; the top ten hold 15% to 20%. The input for sequencing was peripheral blood mononuclear cells (PBMCs), taken before the second cycle of nivolumab. This TCR came from a human donor with classical Hodgkin lymphoma.

In DNA form, the CDR3 reads TGTGCCAGCAGACCTCGGGCCCAAAGCACAGATACGCAGTATTTT. It codes for CASRPRAQSTDTQYF. The V gene is TRBV6-5, the J gene TRBJ2-3; D is unresolved. V lost 6 bases and J 0 bases, leaving 13 bases between the germline ends. The V gene's germline CDR1 is MNHEY and CDR2 SVGAGI. The CDR3 has 15 residues.